This T cell receptor beta chain was recorded in a study of cytomegalovirus exposure and HLA in healthy donors. This clone was seen a handful of times. The CDR3 consists of 14 residues. Trimming removed 4 bases at V and 3 bases at J, with 11 bases between. Germline V gene data show CDR1 as SGDLS and CDR2 as YYNGEE. PCR involved 60 Vbeta and 13 Jbeta primers. TCRdb's copy holds only in-frame clones and misses some; the assay was immunoSEQ multiplex PCR. This table has about 180,000 clones, 80% appearing once. The chain has TRBV9 and TRBJ1-5; possibly TRBD1 for D (5 bases). Sequencing was carried out using PBMCs. The clonotype was recovered from a man in his forties in good health and CMV-seronegative. The DNA for the CDR3 is TGTGCCAGCAGCATCAGACAGATCAATCAGCCCCAGCATTTT. It codes for CASSIRQINQPQHF.